This TCR beta chain derives from a study of cytotoxic CD8 clonotypes in ibrutinib-treated CLL. Study-wide context: Among the patients, fewer than twelve presented as relapsed/refractory and 15 as treatment-naive; roughly 17 showed unmutated IGHV. Average yields of approximately 260,000 productive templates and approximately 100,000 productive rearrangements characterized the samples. Study-wide results and limits: Clonality at baseline surpassed age-matched healthy donors and tracked circulating CD8+ T-cell counts.

Produced via immunoSEQ multiplex PCR; TCRdb's table is partial and in-frame only. In the table there are 15,000 to 20,000 clones, 65% to 70% of which are singletons. On this clone: The antigen is not known.

V lost 9 bases, J lost 7 bases, and 19 bases lay in between. This CDR3 contains 15 residues. From germline, CDR1 is LNHDA and CDR2 SQIVND (reference sequence). This receptor was taken from a human donor with chronic lymphocytic leukemia. Sequencing used PBMCs, obtained before ibrutinib treatment. The rearrangement links TRBV19 to TRBJ1-6; maybe TRBD1 (6 bases). CDR3 nucleotide sequence: TGTGCCAGCCATCGGGACAATGCCTTCAATTCACCCCTCCACTTT. This gives the protein CASHRDNAFNSPLHF.